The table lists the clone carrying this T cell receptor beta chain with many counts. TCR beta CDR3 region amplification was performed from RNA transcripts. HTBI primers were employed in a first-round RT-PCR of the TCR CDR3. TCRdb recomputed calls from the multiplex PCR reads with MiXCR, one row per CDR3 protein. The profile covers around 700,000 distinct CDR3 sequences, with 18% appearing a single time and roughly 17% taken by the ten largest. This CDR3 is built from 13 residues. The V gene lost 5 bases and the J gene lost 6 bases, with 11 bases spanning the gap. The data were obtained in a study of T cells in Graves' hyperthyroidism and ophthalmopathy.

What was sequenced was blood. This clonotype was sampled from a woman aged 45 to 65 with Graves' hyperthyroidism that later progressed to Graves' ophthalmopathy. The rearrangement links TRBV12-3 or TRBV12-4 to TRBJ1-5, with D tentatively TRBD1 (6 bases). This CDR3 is CASSKAQGQPQHF. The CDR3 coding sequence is TGTGCCAGCAGTAAAGCACAGGGTCAGCCCCAGCATTTT.